These T cell receptor beta chains were read from a single sample in a study of cytomegalovirus exposure and HLA in healthy donors. Profiling relied on immunoSEQ multiplex PCR, and the TCRdb table lists in-frame clones only, not all of them. This sample's table has roughly 120,000 clones. The source material was PBMCs. The origin of the receptors is a man aged 35-49 years in good health and CMV-seronegative. CDR3s include the opening cysteine and the closing phenylalanine or tryptophan. The D gene is left open where the match is weak.

>TRBJ2-2|TRBD2|TRBV9
CASSVNSGSNTGELFF
TGTGCCAGCAGCGTAAATAGCGGGAGTAACACCGGGGAGCTGTTTTTT
>TRBJ1-1|NA|TRBV6-5
CASSYIGNTEAFF
TGTGCCAGCAGTTACATCGGGAACACTGAAGCTTTCTTT
>TRBJ2-5|TRBD1|TRBV13
CASSLRGPETQYF
TGTGCCAGCAGCTTAAGGGGGCCAGAGACCCAGTACTTC
>TRBJ1-2|TRBD1|TRBV30
CAWSPMTGGSYGYTF
TGTGCCTGGAGTCCGATGACAGGGGGTAGCTATGGCTACACCTTC
>TRBJ2-3|TRBD2|TRBV5-4
CASSSGTSGAVQDTQYF
TGTGCCAGCAGCTCCGGGACTAGCGGGGCCGTTCAAGATACGCAGTATTTT
>TRBJ2-3|TRBD2|TRBV9
CASSISRAGGAQDTQYF
TGTGCCAGCAGCATCAGCAGGGCGGGAGGGGCCCAGGATACGCAGTATTTT
>TRBJ2-4|TRBD1|TRBV18
CASSRSGTGENIQYF
TGTGCCAGCTCACGCTCCGGGACAGGGGAAAACATTCAGTACTTC
>TRBJ2-2|TRBD2|TRBV7-9
CASSQLGLGTIANTGELFF
TGTGCCAGCAGCCAATTGGGACTAGGGACTATCGCGAACACCGGGGAGCTGTTTTTT
>TRBJ2-7|TRBD2|TRBV11-3
CASTVAGGPYEQYF
TGTGCCAGCACCGTAGCGGGAGGGCCCTACGAGCAGTACTTC
>TRBJ2-1|NA|TRBV9
CASSVAGQSYNEQFF
TGTGCCAGCAGCGTAGCAGGACAGAGTTACAATGAGCAGTTCTTC
>TRBJ1-1|NA|TRBV2
CASSAGTEAFF
TGTGCCAGCAGTGCGGGGACTGAAGCTTTCTTT
>TRBJ1-1|NA|TRBV29-1
CICRTGDTEAFF
TGCATCTGCCGGACGGGAGACACTGAAGCTTTCTTT
>TRBJ2-7|TRBD2|TRBV4-1
CASSQGRGSGHYEQYF
TGCGCCAGCAGCCAAGGTCGAGGTAGCGGGCACTACGAGCAGTACTTC
>TRBJ1-1|TRBD1|TRBV30
CAHTGGYSEAFF
TGTGCCCACACAGGGGGCTATAGTGAAGCTTTCTTT
>TRBJ1-1|TRBD1|TRBV7-9
CASSSIPRGTAGRNTEAFF
TGTGCCAGCAGCTCAATCCCCCGCGGGACAGCCGGGCGTAACACTGAAGCTTTCTTT
>TRBJ2-3|NA|TRBV7-2
CASSLSGEKGNTQYF
TGTGCCAGCAGCCTTAGCGGAGAGAAGGGAAATACGCAGTATTTT
>TRBJ2-7|TRBD1|TRBV5-1
CASSADRDRGVYEQYF
TGCGCCAGCAGCGCGGACCGGGACAGGGGGGTTTACGAGCAGTACTTC
>TRBJ2-7|TRBD2|TRBV7-2
CASSWTSGSYEQYF
TGTGCCAGCAGCTGGACTAGCGGCTCCTACGAGCAGTACTTC
>TRBJ1-5|TRBD1|TRBV9
CASSVGQGGDQPQHF
TGTGCCAGCAGCGTAGGACAGGGTGGAGATCAGCCCCAGCATTTT
>TRBJ1-1|NA|TRBV27
CASRGRDTEAFF
TGTGCCAGCAGGGGTCGGGACACTGAAGCTTTCTTT
>TRBJ2-1|TRBD1|TRBV4-2
CASSQASGTGYLNEQFF
TGTGCCAGCAGCCAAGCCTCCGGGACAGGTTACCTCAATGAGCAGTTCTTC
>TRBJ2-5|TRBD2|TRBV5-1
CASSLAGGEKETQYF
TGCGCCAGCAGCTTAGCGGGAGGGGAGAAAGAGACCCAGTACTTC
>TRBJ2-3|TRBD2|TRBV19
CATQRTSGALRTDTQYF
TGTGCCACCCAGCGGACTAGCGGGGCACTTCGCACAGATACGCAGTATTTT
>TRBJ1-2|NA|TRBV5-6
CASSRDRLYGYTF
TGTGCCAGCAGCCGCGACAGACTCTATGGCTACACCTTC
>TRBJ1-5|TRBD1|TRBV5-1
CASSLTGVNQPQHF
TGCGCCAGCAGCTTGACAGGGGTGAATCAGCCCCAGCATTTT
>TRBJ1-5|NA|TRBV7-7
CASSLQIKFNQPQHF
TGTGCTAGCAGCCTACAGATCAAGTTTAATCAGCCCCAGCATTTT
>TRBJ2-1|NA|TRBV7-9
CASSLAGWPRGQFF
TGTGCCAGCAGCTTAGCGGGTTGGCCTAGAGGGCAGTTCTTC
>TRBJ2-7|NA|TRBV5-1
CASSLVPGGSYEQYF
TGCGCCAGCAGCTTGGTACCAGGGGGGTCCTACGAGCAGTACTTC
>TRBJ2-1|NA|TRBV4-2
CASSPGTGTGWGRAVYNEQFF
TGTGCCAGCAGCCCCGGGACCGGGACAGGCTGGGGGAGGGCCGTCTACAATGAGCAGTTCTTC
>TRBJ2-7|NA|TRBV9
CASGRGSPYEQYF
TGTGCCAGCGGCAGGGGTAGTCCCTACGAGCAGTACTTC
>TRBJ1-1|NA|TRBV11-3
CASSGGNTEAFF
TGTGCCAGCAGCGGAGGGAACACTGAAGCTTTCTTT
>TRBJ2-1|TRBD2|TRBV6-1
CASSEGLAGGSNGQFF
TGTGCCAGCAGTGAAGGACTAGCGGGAGGGAGCAATGGGCAGTTCTTC
>TRBJ2-5|TRBD2|TRBV11-3
CASSLDGLAGKETQYF
TGTGCCAGCAGCTTAGATGGGCTAGCGGGAAAAGAGACCCAGTACTTC
>TRBJ2-6|TRBD2|TRBV27
CASSSTSGRSGANVLTF
TGTGCCAGCAGTTCGACTAGCGGGAGGTCTGGGGCCAACGTCCTGACTTTC
>TRBJ2-1|TRBD2|TRBV6-6
CASSPLLAGLEQFF
TGTGCCAGCAGCCCCCTGCTAGCGGGCCTGGAGCAGTTCTTC
>TRBJ2-3|TRBD2|TRBV30
CAWTLAGVASTDTQYF
TGTGCCTGGACCCTAGCGGGAGTGGCTAGCACAGATACGCAGTATTTT
>TRBJ1-4|TRBD1|TRBV15
CATSRQGAGEKLFF
TGTGCCACCAGCAGACAGGGGGCCGGTGAAAAACTGTTTTTT